These T cell receptor beta chains were read from a single sample in a study of blood T cell repertoires in COVID-19. Libraries were prepared by immunoSEQ multiplex PCR; TCRdb keeps only in-frame clonotypes and omits some of them. The table lists under 85,000 clones, over 80% of them singletons. What was sequenced was peripheral blood. Receptors originate from a man over 45 with acute or convalescent COVID-19. The CDR3 runs from the conserved cysteine through the conserved F or W. The order of the fields is D gene, clone size, J gene, V gene, CDR3 DNA, CDR3 protein. A D gene is named only where the DNA matches it firmly. Clone size is not always given. Where it is, it says once, few, many or a class for expanded clones.

TRBD2,.,TRBJ2-1,TRBV12-5,TGTGCTAGTGTTCCCAGGACTAGATCGGCCCATGAGCAGTTCTTC,CASVPRTRSAHEQFF
TRBD2,.,TRBJ2-1,TRBV6-4,TGTGCCAGCAGTGCTGGACTAGCGGGAGATGAGCAGTTCTTC,CASSAGLAGDEQFF
TRBD2,.,TRBJ2-3,TRBV9,TGTGCCAGCAGCGTGGGGGGGAGCACAGATACGCAGTATTTT,CASSVGGSTDTQYF
TRBD2,.,TRBJ2-3,TRBV6-5,TGTGCCAGCAGGGGCGGGAGGGCCTTAACAGATACGCAGTATTTT,CASRGGRALTDTQYF
.,once,TRBJ1-3,TRBV10-3,TGTGCCATCAGTGAGGTGGGGCGAAACACCATATATTTT,CAISEVGRNTIYF
TRBD2,.,TRBJ2-7,TRBV25-1,TGTGCCAGCAGTGAAACTAGCGGGAGGGCCTACGAGCAGTACTTC,CASSETSGRAYEQYF
.,.,TRBJ2-2,TRBV4-1,TGCGCCAGCAGCCAAGCGACAGAATCGGGCGCGGTGACGAACACCGGGGAGCTGTTTTTT,CASSQATESGAVTNTGELFF
.,once,TRBJ2-7,TRBV12-3/TRBV12-4,TGTGCCAGCAGCTATACTACCTCCTACGAGCAGTACTTC,CASSYTTSYEQYF
TRBD1,.,TRBJ1-1,TRBV12-3/TRBV12-4,TGTGCCAGCAGTTTGCAGGGGGACACTGAAGCTTTCTTT,CASSLQGDTEAFF
.,once,TRBJ2-1,TRBV28,TGTGCCAGTGGAGGGGGGGCCGCCTACAATGAGCAGTTCTTC,CASGGGAAYNEQFF
TRBD2,once,TRBJ2-1,TRBV5-5,TGTGCCAGCAGCTTGGAGGCGGGGGTGGTCTACAATGAGCAGTTCTTC,CASSLEAGVVYNEQFF
TRBD1,.,TRBJ1-5,TRBV27,TGTGCCAGCAGCCGCGGGACAGGCAATCAGCCCCAGCATTTT,CASSRGTGNQPQHF
TRBD2,.,TRBJ2-7,TRBV24-1,TGTGCCACCAGTGATTCCTCTAGCGGGATTAGCGTCGAGCAGTACTTC,CATSDSSSGISVEQYF
TRBD1,.,TRBJ2-7,TRBV2,TGTGCCAGCAGTGAAGGGGACAGGGCGTACGAGCAGTACTTC,CASSEGDRAYEQYF
.,.,TRBJ1-3,TRBV7-2,TGTGCCAGCAGCGAAGGGGTCTTTGGAAACACCATATATTTT,CASSEGVFGNTIYF
TRBD1,.,TRBJ2-7,TRBV19,TGTGCCAGTAGTGCTGGACAGGGGCACTCCTACGAGCAGTACTTC,CASSAGQGHSYEQYF
.,few,TRBJ2-7,TRBV6-5,TGTGCCAGCAGTTACTCTCGCTCCTACGAGCAGTACTTC,CASSYSRSYEQYF
TRBD2,.,TRBJ2-3,TRBV5-1,TGCGCCAGCAGCTTGGGAGGACTAGCGTTCGCAGATACGCAGTATTTT,CASSLGGLAFADTQYF
TRBD1,.,TRBJ2-7,TRBV29-1,TGCAGCGTTGAAGGACAGGGTTACGAGCAGTACTTC,CSVEGQGYEQYF
TRBD1,.,TRBJ1-1,TRBV3-1/TRBV3-2,TGTGCCAGCAGCCAATTACAGGGGGGGACTGAAGCTTTCTTT,CASSQLQGGTEAFF
TRBD1,.,TRBJ1-4,TRBV19,TGTGCCAGTAGTGCTACAGGGGGCGCGGGTGAAAAACTGTTTTTT,CASSATGGAGEKLFF
TRBD2,.,TRBJ2-1,TRBV12-5,TGTGCTAGTGGTTTGACTAGCGGGATCGCGTCAGGTGAGCAGTTCTTC,CASGLTSGIASGEQFF
.,.,TRBJ1-5,TRBV21-1,TGTGCCAGCAGCGAAGGGGGAGGGCTCCAAAATCAGCCCCAGCATTTT,CASSEGGGLQNQPQHF
TRBD1,.,TRBJ1-5,TRBV9,TGTGCCAGCAGCGTAGGGGACAGGGGGAATCAGCCCCAGCATTTT,CASSVGDRGNQPQHF
.,.,TRBJ2-5,TRBV7-9,TGTGCCAGCAGCGGGAGGGGGGGCGGAAAGACCCAGTACTTC,CASSGRGGGKTQYF
.,.,TRBJ1-2,TRBV28,TGTGCCAGCAGTCCCCTGGGGGGGGCTAGTGGCTACACCTTC,CASSPLGGASGYTF
TRBD2,.,TRBJ2-7,TRBV4-2,TGTGCCAGCAGCCAAGATTCCGGGAGGGGGTCCTACGAGCAGTACTTC,CASSQDSGRGSYEQYF
TRBD1,few,TRBJ1-2,TRBV19,TGTGCCAGTGGAATTTCGGGACAGTCTGTAGCTAACTATGGCTACACCTTC,CASGISGQSVANYGYTF
TRBD1,once,TRBJ1-1,TRBV9,TGTGCCAGCAGCGTAGAACAGGGGAACGCTGAAGCTTTCTTT,CASSVEQGNAEAFF
.,.,TRBJ1-1,TRBV27,TGTGCCAGCAGTTTTGGGGTAGGGAGGACTGAAGCTTTCTTT,CASSFGVGRTEAFF
.,.,TRBJ2-2,TRBV19,TGTGCCAGCCGACTCTCCCCGGGACATGGTAACTCCGGGGAGCTGTTTTTT,CASRLSPGHGNSGELFF
.,once,TRBJ1-5,TRBV7-2,TGTGCCAGCAGCTTAGCGCGGGGATTAAATCAGCCCCAGCATTTT,CASSLARGLNQPQHF
.,.,TRBJ1-5,TRBV12-3/TRBV12-4,TGTGCCAGCAGTTTTGAGGGTCGTCAGCCCCAGCATTTT,CASSFEGRQPQHF
TRBD1,.,TRBJ2-7,TRBV6-6,TGTGCCAGCAGTCCCCCGGGACAGTCCGGAAACCTCTACGAGCAGTACTTC,CASSPPGQSGNLYEQYF
.,.,TRBJ1-5,TRBV7-2,TGTGCCAGCAGCCCCACGGGGTTGAGCAATCAGCCCCAGCATTTT,CASSPTGLSNQPQHF
TRBD2,.,TRBJ2-3,TRBV28,TGTGCCAGCAGTCCCCTGCTAGCGGGGGTTCTGGATACGCAGTATTTT,CASSPLLAGVLDTQYF
.,.,TRBJ2-3,TRBV6-6,TGTGCCAGCAGGATACTAGAAACAGATACGCAGTATTTT,CASRILETDTQYF
TRBD1,.,TRBJ1-1,TRBV6-5,TGTGCCAGCAGTTACTCATTTCAGGGGGGTACTGAAGCTTTCTTT,CASSYSFQGGTEAFF
TRBD1,.,TRBJ1-1,TRBV29-1,TGCAGCGTAAACAGGGGTCGGGACACTGAAGCTTTCTTT,CSVNRGRDTEAFF
TRBD1,.,TRBJ2-1,TRBV6-1,TGTGCCAGCAGTGGACCGCCGGGACAGGGGTGGAGCTCCTACAATGAGCAGTTCTTC,CASSGPPGQGWSSYNEQFF
TRBD2,.,TRBJ2-1,TRBV6-2/TRBV6-3,TGTGCCAGCAGTACAACTAGCGGGAGGGCCCTAAATGAGCAGTTCTTC,CASSTTSGRALNEQFF
.,.,TRBJ1-2,TRBV7-2,TGTGCCAGCAGTCCACGGACAGCAGGCTACACCTTC,CASSPRTAGYTF
TRBD2,.,TRBJ2-7,TRBV18,TGTGCCAGCTCACGATCGGAAGCGGGGGGTCCCTTTTCCTACGAGCAGTACTTC,CASSRSEAGGPFSYEQYF
.,.,TRBJ2-7,TRBV2,TGTGCCAGCAGTGAGGCTTACGTGCAGTACTTC,CASSEAYVQYF
.,.,TRBJ1-1,TRBV3-1/TRBV3-2,TGTGCCAGCAGCCAAGATAATCTCCAGAAGAACACTGAAGCTTTCTTT,CASSQDNLQKNTEAFF
TRBD1,.,TRBJ1-6,TRBV9,TGTGCCAGCAGCGTAGAGTCCCTCGGGACAGGGAATTCACCCCTCCACTTT,CASSVESLGTGNSPLHF
TRBD1,.,TRBJ1-1,TRBV28,TGTGCCAGCAGTCGGACAGGGCCCGACTCCAACACGATAAATGTAGAAAGAATTGAAGCTTTCTTT,CASSRTGPDSNTINVERIEAFF
.,few,TRBJ2-7,TRBV5-6,TGTGCCAGCAGCTTGGTTAGCTCCTACGAGCAGTACTTC,CASSLVSSYEQYF
TRBD2,.,TRBJ2-2,TRBV4-3,TGCGCCAGCAGCAAGCAGCGGGAGATCGGCGGGGAGCTGTTTTTT,CASSKQREIGGELFF
TRBD1,.,TRBJ1-5,TRBV7-2,TGTGCCAGCAGCACGGACAGGGGCGGTCAGCCCCAGCATTTT,CASSTDRGGQPQHF
.,.,TRBJ1-3,TRBV18,TGTGCCAGCTCACCATCAGTAATCGACTCTGGAAACACCATATATTTT,CASSPSVIDSGNTIYF
.,.,TRBJ1-5,TRBV5-6,TGTGCCAGCAGCTTGGGAGAGGGGAGGCAGCCCCAGCATTTT,CASSLGEGRQPQHF